The 10 T cell receptor beta chains listed next were all sequenced from one sample in a study of cytomegalovirus exposure and HLA in healthy donors. PCR was performed using 60 Vbeta and 13 Jbeta primers. Profiling relied on immunoSEQ multiplex PCR, and the TCRdb table lists in-frame clones only, not all of them. Of 150,000 or so clones in the sample, 60% to 80% were seen once. Sequencing was carried out using PBMCs. The receptors shown here come from a woman between 40 and 50 years old in good health and CMV-seronegative.

This chain uses TRBV5-4 with TRBJ2-2; D is perhaps TRBD1 (5 bases). Germline assignment: CDR1 SGHNT and CDR2 YYREEE (reference sequence). The germline V and J ends were trimmed by 4 bases and 3 bases, with 13 bases remaining between them. CDR3 length equals 15 residues. CDR3 in amino acids: CASSNGRADTGELFF. CDR3 bases: TGTGCCAGCAGCAATGGCAGGGCAGACACCGGGGAGCTGTTTTTT. Based on the CDR3 plus reference TRBV5-4 and TRBJ2-2, the full variable domain is ETGVTQSPTHLIKTRGQQVTLRCSSQSGHNTVSWYQQALGQGPQFIFQYYREEENGRGNFPPRFSGLQFPNYSSELNVNALELDDSALYLCASSNGRADTGELFFGEGSRLTVL.

J is TRBJ2-5 and V is TRBV5-1; 9 nucleotides agree with TRBD2. V shed 0 bases and J 0 bases; nucleotides not matched to a gene: 6. The CDR3 has 17 residues. Germline assignment: CDR1 SGHRS and CDR2 YFSETQ. CDR3 sequence reads: CASSLGGSGRYQETQYF. The CDR3 DNA reads as TGCGCCAGCAGCTTGGGTGGAAGCGGGAGGTACCAAGAGACCCAGTACTTC.

The V gene is TRBV7-2, the J gene TRBJ1-2, with a possible D match to TRBD1 (6 bases). Germline V lookup: CDR1 SGHTA, CDR2 FQGNSA. V was cut by 3 bases and J by 1 base, with 15 bases left in between. The CDR3 spans 16 residues. Written as DNA, the CDR3 is TGTGCCAGCAGCTTGACACCGGGACACAGTAACTATGGCTACACCTTC. Translating it yields CASSLTPGHSNYGYTF.

This sequence joins TRBV29-1 and TRBJ2-3; a weak D match, TRBD1 (5 bases). Germline V gives CDR1 SQVTM, CDR2 ANQGSEA. V gave up 7 bases and J gave up 3 bases, with 14 bases separating them. This CDR3 region has 13 residues. CDR3: CSASRVGTDTQYF. The CDR3 coding sequence is TGCAGCGCCTCCAGGGTTGGGACAGATACGCAGTATTTT.

This chain uses TRBV15 with TRBJ2-5; perhaps TRBD2 as D (6 bases). CDR1 is LNHNV and CDR2 is YYDKDF in the germline V gene (reference sequence). With 0 bases removed from V and 1 base from J, the gap between germline ends came to 9 bases. The CDR3 runs 15 residues. The CDR3 nucleotides read TGTGCCACCAGCAGAGATTGGGACTCCCAAGAGACCCAGTACTTC. Translation gives CATSRDWDSQETQYF.

This clone was seen once. The chain has TRBV2 and TRBJ2-7, with D unclear. Germline V gene lookup returns CDR1 SNHLY and CDR2 FYNNEI. This CDR3 contains 12 residues. Between the trimmed V and J ends, which lost 6 bases and 3 bases, there was a span of 9 bases. This CDR3 reads CASRDSNYEQYF. The CDR3 nucleotides read TGTGCCAGCAGAGATAGCAACTACGAGCAGTACTTC.

This clone was seen just once. The chain is built from TRBV6-6 and TRBJ1-1, with D possibly being TRBD1 (5 bases). The V gene's germline CDR1 is MNHNY and CDR2 SVGAGI (reference sequence). V lost 0 bases and J lost 10, with 12 bases in between. The CDR3 is 13 residues long. The CDR3 reads CASSYSNGGGAFF. The CDR3 DNA reads as TGTGCCAGCAGTTACTCGAACGGGGGGGGAGCTTTCTTT.

V gene TRBV7-9 combines with J gene TRBJ1-1; D gene uncertain. Trimming stripped 3 bases from V and 0 bases from J, with 8 bases between. The CDR3 runs 14 residues. Germline-derived CDR1 and CDR2 are SEHNR and FQNEAQ (reference sequence). DNA for the CDR3: TGTGCCAGCAGCTTTACTGAGGTGAACACTGAAGCTTTCTTT. Translating gives CASSFTEVNTEAFF.

V is TRBV7-9 and J is TRBJ2-7; D is perhaps TRBD1 (5 bases). The length of the CDR3 is 14 residues. Germline-derived CDR1 and CDR2 are SEHNR and FQNEAQ (reference sequence). Trimming pared 1 base from V and 0 bases from J, leaving 7 bases between. The CDR3 DNA sequence: TGTGCCAGCAGCTTAGGACAGTCCTCCTACGAGCAGTACTTC. Translation gives CASSLGQSSYEQYF.

Only a few counts were recorded for this clone. The V gene is TRBV6-5, the J gene TRBJ2-4; D remains unclear. The CDR3 has 15 amino acids. Germline CDR1 and CDR2: MNHEY and SVGAGI. V lost 0 bases to trimming and J lost 3 bases, with 9 bases between them. CDR3 region: CASSYSEANKNIQYF. The CDR3 nucleotides are TGTGCCAGCAGTTACTCGGAAGCGAACAAAAACATTCAGTACTTC.